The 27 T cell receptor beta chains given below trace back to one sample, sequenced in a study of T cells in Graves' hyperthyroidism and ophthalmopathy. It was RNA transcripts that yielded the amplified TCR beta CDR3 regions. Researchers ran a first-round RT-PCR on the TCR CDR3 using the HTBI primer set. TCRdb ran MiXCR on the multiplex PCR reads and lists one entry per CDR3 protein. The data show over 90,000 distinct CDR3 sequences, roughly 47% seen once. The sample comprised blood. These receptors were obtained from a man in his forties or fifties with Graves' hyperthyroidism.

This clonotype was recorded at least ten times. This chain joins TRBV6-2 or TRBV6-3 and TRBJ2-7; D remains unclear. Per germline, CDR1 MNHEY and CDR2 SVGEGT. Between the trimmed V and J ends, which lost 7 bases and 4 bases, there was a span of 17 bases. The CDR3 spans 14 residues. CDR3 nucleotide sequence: TGTGCCAGCACCGACCCCGACGGCGGATACGAGCAGTACTTC. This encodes CASTDPDGGYEQYF.

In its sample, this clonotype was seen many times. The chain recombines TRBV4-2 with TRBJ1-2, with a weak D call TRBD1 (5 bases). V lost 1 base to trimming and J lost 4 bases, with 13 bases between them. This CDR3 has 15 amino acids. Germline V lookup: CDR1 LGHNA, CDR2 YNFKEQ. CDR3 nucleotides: TGTGCCAGCAGCCAAGGTTCAGGCGGGGGCTATGGCTACACCTTC. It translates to CASSQGSGGGYGYTF.

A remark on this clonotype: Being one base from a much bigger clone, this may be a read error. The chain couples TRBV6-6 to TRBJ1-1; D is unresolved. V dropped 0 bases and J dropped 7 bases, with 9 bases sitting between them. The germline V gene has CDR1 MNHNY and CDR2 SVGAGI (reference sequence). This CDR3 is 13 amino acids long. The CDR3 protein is CASSYSWLIEAFF. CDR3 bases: TGTGCCAGCAGTTACTCGTGGCTGATTGAAGCTTTCTTT.

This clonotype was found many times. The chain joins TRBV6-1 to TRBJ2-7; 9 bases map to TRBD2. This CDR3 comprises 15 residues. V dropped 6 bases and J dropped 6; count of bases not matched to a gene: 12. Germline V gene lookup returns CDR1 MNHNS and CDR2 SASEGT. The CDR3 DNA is TGTGCCAGCAGCGGGTCAACTAGCGGGTTACGCGAGCAGTACTTC. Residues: CASSGSTSGLREQYF.

The DNA for the CDR3 is TGTGCCAGCAGTGACGGGACTTACCTGGGGGAGCAGTACTTC. The encoded protein is CASSDGTYLGEQYF. The chain is built from TRBV2 and TRBJ2-7, with D perhaps TRBD2 (6 bases). The V end was cut by 3 bases, the J end by 7 bases, with 16 bases between. Germline V gives CDR1 SNHLY, CDR2 FYNNEI. This CDR3 region has 14 residues.

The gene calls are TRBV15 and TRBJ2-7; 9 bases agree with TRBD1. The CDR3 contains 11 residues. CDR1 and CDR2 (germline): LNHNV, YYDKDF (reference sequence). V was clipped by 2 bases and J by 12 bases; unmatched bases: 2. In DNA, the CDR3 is TGTGCCACCAGCAGATCGGGACAGGGGTACTTC. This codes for CATSRSGQGYF.

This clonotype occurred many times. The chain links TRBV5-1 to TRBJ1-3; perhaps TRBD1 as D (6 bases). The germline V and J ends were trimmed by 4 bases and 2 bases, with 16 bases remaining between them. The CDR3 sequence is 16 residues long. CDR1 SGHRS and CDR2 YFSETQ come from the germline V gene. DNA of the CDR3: TGCGCCAGCAGCGCGCGATTGGGGGGCACTGGAAACACCATATATTTT. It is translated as CASSARLGGTGNTIYF.

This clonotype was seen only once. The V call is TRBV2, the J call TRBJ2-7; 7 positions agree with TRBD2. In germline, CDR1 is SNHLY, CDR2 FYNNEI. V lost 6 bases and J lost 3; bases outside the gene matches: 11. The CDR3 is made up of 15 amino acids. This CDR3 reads CASRLRDGGDYEQYF. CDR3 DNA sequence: TGTGCCAGCAGACTAAGGGATGGGGGGGACTACGAGCAGTACTTC.

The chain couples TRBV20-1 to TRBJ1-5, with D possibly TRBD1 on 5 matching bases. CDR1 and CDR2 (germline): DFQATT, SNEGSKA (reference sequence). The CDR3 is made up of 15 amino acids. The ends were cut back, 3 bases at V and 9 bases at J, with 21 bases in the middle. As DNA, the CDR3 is TGCAGTGCTAGGGGGGTTAGCGGGTGGCAACCGCCCCAGCATTTT. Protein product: CSARGVSGWQPPQHF.

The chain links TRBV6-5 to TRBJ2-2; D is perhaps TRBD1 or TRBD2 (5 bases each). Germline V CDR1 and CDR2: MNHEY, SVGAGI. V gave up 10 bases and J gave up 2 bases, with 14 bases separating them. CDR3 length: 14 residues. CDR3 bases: TGTGCCAACAAAAGGGGACCTAACACCGGGGAGCTGTTTTTT. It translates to CANKRGPNTGELFF.

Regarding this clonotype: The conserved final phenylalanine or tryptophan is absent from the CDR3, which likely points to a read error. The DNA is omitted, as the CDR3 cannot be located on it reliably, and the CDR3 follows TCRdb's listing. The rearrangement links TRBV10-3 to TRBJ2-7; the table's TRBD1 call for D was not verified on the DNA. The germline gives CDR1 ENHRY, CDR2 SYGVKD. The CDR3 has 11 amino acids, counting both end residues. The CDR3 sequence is CATGTDHEQHL.

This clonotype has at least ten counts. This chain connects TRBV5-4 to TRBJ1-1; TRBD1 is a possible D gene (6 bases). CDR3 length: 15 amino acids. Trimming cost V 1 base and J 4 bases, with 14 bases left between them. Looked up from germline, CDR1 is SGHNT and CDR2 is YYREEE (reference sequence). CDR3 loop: CASSLRTGSGTEAFF. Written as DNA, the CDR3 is TGTGCCAGCAGCTTGCGAACAGGGTCCGGCACTGAAGCTTTCTTT.

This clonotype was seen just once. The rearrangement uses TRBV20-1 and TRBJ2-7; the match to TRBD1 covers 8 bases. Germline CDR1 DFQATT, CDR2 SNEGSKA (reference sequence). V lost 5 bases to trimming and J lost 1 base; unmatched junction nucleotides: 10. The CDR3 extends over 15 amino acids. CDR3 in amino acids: CSADDQGARSYEQYF. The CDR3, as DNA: TGCAGTGCTGACGACCAGGGGGCTCGATCCTACGAGCAGTACTTC.

The CDR3 protein is CATSDPTDSYEQYF. CDR3 DNA sequence: TGTGCCACCAGTGACCCTACAGACTCCTACGAGCAGTACTTC. This chain uses TRBV24-1 with TRBJ2-7, with no clear D. Trimming shortened V by 4 bases and J by 0 bases, and 9 bases separated the two germline ends. The CDR3 runs to 14 residues. Germline assignment: CDR1 KGHDR and CDR2 SFDVKD.

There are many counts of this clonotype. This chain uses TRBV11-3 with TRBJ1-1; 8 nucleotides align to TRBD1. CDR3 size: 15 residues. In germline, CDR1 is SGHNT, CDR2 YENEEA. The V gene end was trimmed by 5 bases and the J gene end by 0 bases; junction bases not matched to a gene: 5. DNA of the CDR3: TGTGCCAGCAGCGCCAGACAGGGGATGAACACTGAAGCTTTCTTT. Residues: CASSARQGMNTEAFF.

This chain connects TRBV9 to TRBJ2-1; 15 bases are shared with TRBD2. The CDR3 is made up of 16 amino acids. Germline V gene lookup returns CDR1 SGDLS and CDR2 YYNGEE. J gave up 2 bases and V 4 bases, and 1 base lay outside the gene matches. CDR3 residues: CASSWTSGGAYNEQFF. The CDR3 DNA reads TGTGCCAGCAGCTGGACTAGCGGGGGGGCCTACAATGAGCAGTTCTTC.

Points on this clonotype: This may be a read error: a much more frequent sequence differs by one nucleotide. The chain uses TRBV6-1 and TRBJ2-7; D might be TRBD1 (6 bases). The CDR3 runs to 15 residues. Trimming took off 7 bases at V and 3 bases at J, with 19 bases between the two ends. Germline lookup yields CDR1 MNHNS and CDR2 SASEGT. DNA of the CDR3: TGTGCCAGCAAAGAAGGACAGACCCTCTTCTACGAGCAGTACTTC. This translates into CASKEGQTLFYEQYF.

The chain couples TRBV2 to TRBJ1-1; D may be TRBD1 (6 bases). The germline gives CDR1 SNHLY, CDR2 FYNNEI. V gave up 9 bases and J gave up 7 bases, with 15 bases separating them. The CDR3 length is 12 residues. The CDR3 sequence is CASNRVYFEAFF. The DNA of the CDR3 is TGTGCCAGTAACAGGGTCTACTTTGAAGCTTTCTTT. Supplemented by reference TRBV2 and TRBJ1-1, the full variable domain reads EPEVTQTPSHQVTQMGQEVILRCVPISNHLYFYWYRQILGQKVEFLVSFYNNEISEKSEIFDDQFSVERPDGSNFTLKIRSTKLEDSAMYFCASNRVYFEAFFGQGTRLTVV.

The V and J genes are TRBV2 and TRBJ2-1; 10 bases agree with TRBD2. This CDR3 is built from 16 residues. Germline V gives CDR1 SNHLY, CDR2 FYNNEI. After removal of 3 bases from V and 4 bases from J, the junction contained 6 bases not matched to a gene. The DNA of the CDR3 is TGTGCCAGCAGTGATCTAGCGGGAGTTCGGTACAATGAGCAGTTCTTC. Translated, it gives CASSDLAGVRYNEQFF.

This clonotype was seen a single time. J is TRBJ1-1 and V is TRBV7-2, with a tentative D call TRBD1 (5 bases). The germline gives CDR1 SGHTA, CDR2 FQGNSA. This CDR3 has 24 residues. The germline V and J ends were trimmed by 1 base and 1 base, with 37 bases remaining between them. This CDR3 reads CASSLGRQGYSYLSCWGKNTEAFF. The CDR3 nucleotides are TGTGCCAGCAGCTTAGGTAGGCAGGGTTACTCCTACCTAAGCTGCTGGGGCAAGAACACTGAAGCTTTCTTT.

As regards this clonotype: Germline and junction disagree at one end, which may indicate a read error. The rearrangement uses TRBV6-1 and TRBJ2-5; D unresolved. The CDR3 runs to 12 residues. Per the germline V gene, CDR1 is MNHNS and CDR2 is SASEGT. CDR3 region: CASRTVGETQYF. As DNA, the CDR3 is TGTGCGAGCAGGACGGTCGGGGAGACCCAGTACTTC.

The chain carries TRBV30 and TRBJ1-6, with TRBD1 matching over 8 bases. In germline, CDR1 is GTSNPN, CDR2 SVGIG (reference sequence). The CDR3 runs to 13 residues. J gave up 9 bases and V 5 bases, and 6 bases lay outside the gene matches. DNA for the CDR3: TGTGCCTGGGGACAGGGAGGAAGTTCACCCCTCCACTTT. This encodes CAWGQGGSSPLHF. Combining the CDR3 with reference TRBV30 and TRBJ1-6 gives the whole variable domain SQTIHQWPATLVQPVGSPLSLECTVEGTSNPNLYWYRQAAGRGLQLLFYSVGIGQISSEVPQNLSASRPQDRQFILSSKKLLLSDSGFYLCAWGQGGSSPLHFGNGTRLTVT.

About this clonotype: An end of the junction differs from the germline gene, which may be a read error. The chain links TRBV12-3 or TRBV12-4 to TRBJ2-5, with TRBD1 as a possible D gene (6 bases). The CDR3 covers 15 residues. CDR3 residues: CASRQLGHGQEAQYF. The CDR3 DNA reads TGTGCCAGCAGACAACTGGGACACGGGCAAGAGGCCCAGTACTTC.

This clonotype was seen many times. The DNA of the CDR3 is TGCAGTGCTAAACTCGGACCCCGAGAGACCCAGTACTTC. This gives the protein CSAKLGPRETQYF. The V gene is TRBV20-1, the J gene TRBJ2-5; D gene ambiguous. Trimming left V 4 bases short and J 4 bases short, with 13 bases between. There are 13 residues in the CDR3. The germline gives CDR1 DFQATT, CDR2 SNEGSKA (reference sequence).

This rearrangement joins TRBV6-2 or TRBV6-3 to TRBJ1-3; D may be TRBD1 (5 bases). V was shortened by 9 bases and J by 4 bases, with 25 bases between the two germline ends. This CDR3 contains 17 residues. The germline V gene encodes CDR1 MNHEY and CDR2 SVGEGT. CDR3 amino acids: CASRSGGLKHRGNTIYF. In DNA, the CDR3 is TGTGCCAGTAGATCCGGGGGACTCAAACATCGCGGAAACACCATATATTTT.

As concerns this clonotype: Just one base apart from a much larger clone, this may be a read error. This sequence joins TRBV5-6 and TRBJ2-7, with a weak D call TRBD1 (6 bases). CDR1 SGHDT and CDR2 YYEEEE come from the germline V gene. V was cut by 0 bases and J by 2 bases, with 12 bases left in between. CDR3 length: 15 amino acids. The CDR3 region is CASSLGGGAAYEQYF. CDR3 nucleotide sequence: TGTGCCAGCAGCTTGGGAGGGGGTGCCGCCTACGAGCAGTACTTC.

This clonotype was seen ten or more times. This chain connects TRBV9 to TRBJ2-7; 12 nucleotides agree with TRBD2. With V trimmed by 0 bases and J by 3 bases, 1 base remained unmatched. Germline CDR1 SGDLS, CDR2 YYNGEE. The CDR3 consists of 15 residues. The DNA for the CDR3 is TGTGCCAGCAGCGTAGGGACTAGCGGGAACTACGAGCAGTACTTC. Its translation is CASSVGTSGNYEQYF.